This TCR beta chain emerged from a study of blood T cell repertoires in COVID-19 (dated by TCRdb to about 2020). Turning to the overall study: Collaborator samples came from the United States, Italy and Spain and covered acute and convalescent phases of COVID-19. Samples came from the ongoing ImmuneRACE study (first 160 participants) plus 1,254 subjects from 6 global collaborators. The material from the prospective study consisted of cDNA or gDNA derived from T cells, B-cell-depleted T cells, or PBMCs. Where available, HLA class I and class II types were taken from metadata supplied by the sample provider and were not determined by assay-based typing. The sample metadata nearly always contained a de-identified subject ID, COVID-19 status, age in years and sex. The dataset comprised deeply sampled blood TCRbeta repertoires from subjects exposed to, actively infected with, or recovered from COVID-19. The repertoires were released in a freely available public database meant as a resource for research on the immune response to SARS-CoV-2. The full study reports these points: Clinical and demographic metadata were provided uncurated, with the amount varying by source and participant.

The CDR3 contains 17 residues, cysteine and phenylalanine counted. The only DNA kept is the CDR3, 51 bases in frame from the first base. Deletion took 3 bases off V and 2 bases off J, with a span of 17 bases between the germline ends. CDR1 and CDR2, per the germline V gene, are SGDLS and YYNGEE. Collaborating institutions collected whole blood in K2EDTA tubes following their own protocols. For TCRbeta analysis, collaborator samples were shipped as frozen whole blood, as isolated PBMCs, or as DNA extracted from either sample type. This clone was seen more than once but under ten times. What antigen it recognizes has not been identified. Base qualities are not at hand, and no much larger clone is one base apart. TCRbeta CDR3 regions were amplified from genomic DNA by means of the immunoSEQ Assay, a bias-controlled multiplex PCR. In the paper's pipeline: The number of nucleated cells in each sample was estimated from the amplification of reference gene primers within the assay. To quantify the absolute abundance of each unique TCRbeta CDR3 rearrangement, sequence reads were collapsed and filtered. For each sample, productive Simpson clonality was calculated as the square root of Simpson's diversity index over productive rearrangements. Not all clones reach the TCRdb copy of this immuneACCESS table, which keeps in-frame sequences only. Checked studies attribute under half of the gap to unresolved V genes and leave the rest unexplained. V and J calls and clone size are those listed in that table; D and trimming were worked out from the DNA. This sample lists about 140,000 clones; about 80% were detected once. The biggest ten clones account for approximately 3.6% of the sample.

The chain uses TRBV9 and TRBJ2-2; a tentative D call is TRBD2 (5 bases match). The sequencing input was peripheral blood. This sequence originates from a man aged 55 to 70 with acute or convalescent COVID-19. The CDR3 protein: CASSAPGKEYNTGELFF. Read as DNA, the sequence is TGTGCCAGCAGCGCTCCGGGAAAGGAGTACAACACCGGGGAGCTGTTTTTT.